Each of the 16 T cell receptor beta chains below was sequenced from the same sample in a study of shared clonotypes between healthy human individuals. Here immunoSEQ multiplex PCR was the method, and the copy in TCRdb shows in-frame clones only, minus some. The table has approximately 2,000,000 clones, approximately 92% seen once; the top ten hold more than 1.5%. Selected positively for CCR7 and CD45RO-negative, naive CD8 cells excluded terminally differentiated effector memory CD45RA+ cells. Input material: naive CD8+ T cells from PBMCs. These receptors originate from a man between 18 and 35 years old in good health. Some clones in this sample may be carry-over from other donors' samples.

The chain links TRBV5-1 to TRBJ1-1; 8 bases are a match to TRBD1. Germline lookup yields CDR1 SGHRS and CDR2 YFSETQ. This CDR3 is built from 15 residues. With 4 bases clipped from V and 1 base from J, the junction kept 6 bases outside the gene matches. CDR3 sequence (DNA): TGCGCCAGCAGCCGGCTGACAGGGGAGAACACTGAAGCTTTCTTT. Protein product: CASSRLTGENTEAFF.

This sequence joins TRBV5-1 and TRBJ2-7, with TRBD2 identical over 7 bases. Germline values: CDR1 SGHRS, CDR2 YFSETQ. The CDR3 extends over 14 amino acids. Unmatched junction bases numbered 8, after V lost 3 bases and J lost 5 bases. The DNA of the CDR3 is TGCGCCAGCAGCTGGACTAGTAAGGGGAACGAGCAGTACTTC. Protein: CASSWTSKGNEQYF.

V usage is TRBV5-6 and J usage is TRBJ2-4; D possibly uses TRBD1 or TRBD2 (5 bases each). The CDR3 length is 15 residues. Trimming left V 4 bases short and J 3 bases short, with 14 bases between. Germline CDR1 is SGHDT and CDR2 is YYEEEE. Here the CDR3 DNA reads TGTGCCAGCAGCAGACAACGGGACGGCAAAAACATTCAGTACTTC. Amino acid sequence: CASSRQRDGKNIQYF.

The chain has TRBV10-3 and TRBJ2-7; D gene ambiguous. The germline V gene encodes CDR1 ENHRY and CDR2 SYGVKD. Between the trimmed V and J ends, which lost 3 bases and 2 bases, there was a span of 20 bases. This CDR3 has 17 amino acids. In DNA, the CDR3 is TGTGCCATCAGTGAACTCTCTAGGACCGATACCGCCTACGAGCAGTACTTC. Translated, it gives CAISELSRTDTAYEQYF.

The CDR3: CSAKTTGLQNYGYTF. DNA of the CDR3: TGCAGCGCCAAAACGACAGGCCTCCAAAACTATGGCTACACCTTC. This chain links TRBV29-1 with TRBJ1-2, with D maybe TRBD1 (6 bases). From germline, CDR1 is SQVTM and CDR2 ANQGSEA. V lost 7 bases to trimming and J lost 2 bases, with 20 bases between them. The CDR3 is made up of 15 amino acids.

This chain uses TRBV7-9 with TRBJ2-7; D may be TRBD1 (5 bases). The V gene lost 0 bases and the J gene lost 9 bases, with 18 bases spanning the gap. From germline, CDR1 is SEHNR and CDR2 FQNEAQ (reference sequence). The CDR3 consists of 15 residues. The CDR3 nucleotides read TGTGCCAGCAGCTTAGCGCAAGGACACACTACGAGGCAGTACTTC. Translated: CASSLAQGHTTRQYF.

The chain employs TRBV9 and TRBJ2-1, with D hard to call. Looked up from germline, CDR1 is SGDLS and CDR2 is YYNGEE. The V end lost 3 bases, the J end lost 7 bases, and 8 bases lay between the germline ends. The CDR3 loop spans 12 amino acids. The CDR3 bases are TGTGCCAGCAGCGGAATAGAAAATGAGCAGTTCTTC. Its translation is CASSGIENEQFF. Full variable domain (rest looked up from reference TRBV9 and TRBJ2-1): DSGVTQTPKHLITATGQRVTLRCSPRSGDLSVYWYQQSLDQGLQFLIQYYNGEERAKGNILERFSAQQFPDLHSELNLSSLELGDSALYFCASSGIENEQFFGPGTRLTVL.

The chain combines TRBV19 with TRBJ2-2, with D perhaps matching TRBD2 (5 bases). The CDR3 has 17 amino acids. Trimming left V 0 bases short and J 0 bases short, with 11 bases between. CDR1 LNHDA and CDR2 SQIVND come from the germline V gene (reference sequence). The CDR3 DNA follows: TGTGCCAGTAGTATAGATCGGGAAGGGACGAACACCGGGGAGCTGTTTTTT. Its protein product is CASSIDREGTNTGELFF.

This clone was found a few times. The V and J genes are TRBV4-3 and TRBJ1-1, with unresolved D. The CDR3 extends over 15 amino acids. Germline V gene lookup returns CDR1 LGHNA and CDR2 YSLEER. The V gene lost 0 bases and the J gene lost 0 bases, with 8 bases spanning the gap. The CDR3 DNA reads as TGCGCCAGCAGCCAAGATTCCGGGCTGAACACTGAAGCTTTCTTT. Its translation is CASSQDSGLNTEAFF.

Remarks on this clone: This CDR3 is also generated by other DNA sequences in the sample. The rearrangement joins TRBV6-5 to TRBJ2-2, with a weak D call TRBD1 (5 bases). V was cut by 3 bases and J by 8 bases, with 10 bases left in between. Germline loops: CDR1 MNHEY, CDR2 SVGAGI. The CDR3 totals 13 residues. The CDR3 sequence is CASSYSRVGELFF. CDR3 nucleotides: TGTGCCAGCAGTTATTCCAGGGTTGGGGAGCTGTTTTTT.

About this clone: Relative to the germline gene, one junction end is altered; a read error may explain this. This rearrangement joins TRBV10-3 to TRBJ2-7, with D perhaps matching TRBD2 (5 bases). Germline V gives CDR1 ENHRY, CDR2 SYGVKD. The CDR3 extends over 14 amino acids. The CDR3 loop is CAISESRLGAARDF. In nucleotides, the CDR3 is TGTGCCATCAGTGAGTCGCGCCTCGGAGCGGCGCGGGACTTC.

The CDR3 DNA follows: TGTGCCATGACTAGCGTCTTGCACAATGAGCAGTTCTTC. This sequence encodes CAMTSVLHNEQFF. The chain employs TRBV10-3 and TRBJ2-1, with 8 positions matching TRBD2. Trimming took 9 bases from V and 5 from J; bases not matched to a gene: 6. Germline loops: CDR1 ENHRY, CDR2 SYGVKD. This CDR3 has 13 amino acids.

The V and J genes are TRBV29-1 and TRBJ2-1; perhaps TRBD1 as D (6 bases). CDR1 and CDR2 from the germline V gene are SQVTM and ANQGSEA. V dropped 4 bases and J dropped 3 bases, with 10 bases sitting between them. This CDR3 is built from 13 residues. Here the CDR3 reads CSVVRTDYNEQFF. CDR3 DNA sequence: TGCAGCGTTGTTAGGACAGACTACAATGAGCAGTTCTTC.

The V and J genes are TRBV9 and TRBJ2-7, with D perhaps matching TRBD1 (5 bases). The V gene lost 4 bases and the J gene lost 2 bases, with 13 bases spanning the gap. CDR3 length equals 14 residues. Germline loops: CDR1 SGDLS, CDR2 YYNGEE. The CDR3 nucleotides are TGTGCCAGCAGCCCCCCAGACAGAACCTACGAGCAGTACTTC. Translation: CASSPPDRTYEQYF.

As regards this clone: Additional DNA sequences in this sample encode the identical CDR3. This sequence joins TRBV28 and TRBJ1-5, with D maybe TRBD1 (6 bases). Germline lookup yields CDR1 MDHEN and CDR2 SYDVKM. This CDR3 region has 12 residues. V dropped 6 bases and J dropped 7 bases, with 10 bases sitting between them. CDR3 region: CASRQGTQPQHF. In nucleotides, the CDR3 is TGTGCCAGCAGACAGGGAACACAGCCCCAGCATTTT.

V gene TRBV2 combines with J gene TRBJ1-4, with unresolved D. Germline assignment: CDR1 SNHLY and CDR2 FYNNEI. CDR3 length equals 13 residues. Deletions cut 3 bases from V and 5 bases from J, with 7 bases between. The CDR3 DNA sequence: TGTGCCAGCAGTGACAGAGAAAATGAAAAACTGTTTTTT. Encoded protein: CASSDRENEKLFF.